This TCR beta chain came from a study of response to subunit inactivated influenza vaccine. For this clonotype: Its antigen is currently unknown.

From the RT-PCR reads, TCRdb called clonotypes with MiXCR, one entry per CDR3 protein. The sample consists of 500,000 or so distinct CDR3 sequences, approximately 15% of them appearing once. Whole-study findings and limits: A suggestion made by the authors is that each seasonal influenza vaccination recruits few new T cells.

Germline CDR1 is SGHRS and CDR2 is YFSETQ. This CDR3 has 15 residues. V lost 2 bases to trimming and J lost 3 bases; unmatched junction nucleotides: 6. Source: CD4+ T cells sorted from PBMCs, taken 23 months after vaccination. The sequence came from a man in his fifties or sixties who received an inactivated influenza vaccine. The V and J genes are TRBV5-1 and TRBJ2-7, with 9 bases that match TRBD2. CDR3: CASSFGGSGGYEQYF. The CDR3 DNA reads as TGCGCCAGCAGCTTTGGCGGTAGCGGGGGCTACGAGCAGTACTTC.